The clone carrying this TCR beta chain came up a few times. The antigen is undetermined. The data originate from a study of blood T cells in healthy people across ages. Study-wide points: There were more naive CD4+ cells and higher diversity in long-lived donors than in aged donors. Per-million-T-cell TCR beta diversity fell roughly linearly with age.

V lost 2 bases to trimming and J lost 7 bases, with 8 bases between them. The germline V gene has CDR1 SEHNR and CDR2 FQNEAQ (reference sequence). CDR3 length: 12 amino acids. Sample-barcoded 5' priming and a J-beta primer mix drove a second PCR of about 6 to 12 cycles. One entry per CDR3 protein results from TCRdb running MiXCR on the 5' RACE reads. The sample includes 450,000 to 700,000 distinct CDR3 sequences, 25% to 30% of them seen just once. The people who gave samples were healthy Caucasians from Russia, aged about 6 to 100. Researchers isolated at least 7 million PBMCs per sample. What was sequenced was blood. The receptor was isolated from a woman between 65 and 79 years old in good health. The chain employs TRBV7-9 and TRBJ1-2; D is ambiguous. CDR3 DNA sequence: TGTGCCAGCAGCTTATCATCAGCTGGCTACACCTTC. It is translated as CASSLSSAGYTF.